This T cell receptor beta chain emerged from a study of blood T cells in healthy people across ages. A second about 7 to 11 cycle PCR used barcoded and J-beta primers. Using its own MiXCR run on the 5' RACE reads, TCRdb lists one record per CDR3 protein. The sample consists of 800,000 or so distinct CDR3 sequences, around 62% of them appearing once. Germline CDR1 is SQVTM and CDR2 is ANQGSEA. The CDR3 has 12 residues. Trimming took 4 bases from V and 2 from J, leaving 8 bases between them. Sequenced material: blood. J is TRBJ2-5 and V is TRBV29-1; D remains ambiguous. This receptor was identified in a man under 40 in good health. The CDR3 region is CSVVVLQETQYF. As DNA, the CDR3 is TGCAGCGTTGTAGTGTTGCAAGAGACCCAGTACTTC.